This TCR beta chain was captured by sequencing in a study of radiation and T cells in renal cell carcinoma. Time point in this sample: blood 4 weeks post-SBRT, at nephrectomy. Indicated treatment: 15 Gy SBRT to primary tumor, nephrectomy 4 weeks later. Assay used: immunoSEQ multiplex PCR; TCRdb lists only in-frame clones, some missing. The sample lists fewer than 45,000 clones, nearly 85% seen once, with around a quarter in the top ten. The CDR3 is 16 amino acids. CDR1 and CDR2 (germline): MNHNY, SVGAGI (reference sequence). Trimming pared 0 bases from V and 0 bases from J, leaving 8 bases between. V usage is TRBV6-6 and J usage is TRBJ1-4; D remains unclear. The specimen was blood, collected from a patient whose treatment included radiotherapy and nephrectomy. The receptor was derived from a woman aged 65 to 85 with renal cell carcinoma. The CDR3 region has the DNA TGTGCCAGCAGTTACTCGTTCGTCACAACTAATGAAAAACTGTTTTTT. This codes for CASSYSFVTTNEKLFF.